This T cell receptor beta chain appears in the sequencing data of a study of blood T cell repertoires in COVID-19. Across the whole study: Researchers got acute and convalescent COVID-19 samples from the United States, Italy and Spain. Sample material is recorded as cDNA or gDNA derived from T cells, B-cell-depleted T cells, or PBMCs.

Only in-frame clones appear in the TCRdb table, and some are missing; sequencing was by immunoSEQ multiplex PCR. The sample includes some 100,000 clones, roughly 90% of them seen just once. Trimming shortened V by 1 base and J by 9 bases, and 11 bases separated the two germline ends. The CDR3 is made up of 13 amino acids. The germline V gene encodes CDR1 SGHDT and CDR2 YYEEEE. The TCR originated in a man younger than 40 in a cohort sampled during active COVID-19. This chain uses TRBV5-6 with TRBJ2-1, with a weak D call TRBD1 (5 bases). What was sequenced was peripheral blood. The CDR3 sequence is CASSLYQGGEQFF. In DNA, the CDR3 is TGTGCCAGCAGCTTGTATCAGGGCGGTGAGCAGTTCTTC.